This TCR beta chain comes out of a study of blood T cell repertoires in COVID-19. Study background: From the United States, Italy and Spain came samples of acute and convalescent COVID-19.

Some clones are missing from TCRdb's copy, which holds only in-frame ones; the method was immunoSEQ multiplex PCR. The repertoire consists of about 460,000 clones, with 70% to 90% occurring once and the leading ten covering roughly 8%. Assignment of participants to cohorts was predicated upon participant-reported clinical history. The study counted Cohort 3 donors as recovered given two negative PCRs, clearance, or symptom resolution. The V gene end was trimmed by 2 bases and the J gene end by 5 bases; junction bases not matched to a gene: 5. The CDR3 contains 16 residues. Germline lookup yields CDR1 MNHEY and CDR2 SVGAGI.

V is TRBV6-5 and J is TRBJ1-4, with 10 nucleotides matching TRBD1. The receptor comes from a woman aged 55 to 70 who had recovered from COVID-19. Sequences were obtained from PBMCs or T cells enriched from blood (not recorded which). The chain's CDR3 is CASSYGGTGENEKLFF. Written as DNA, the CDR3 is TGTGCCAGCAGTTACGGGGGGACAGGGGAAAATGAAAAACTGTTTTTT.